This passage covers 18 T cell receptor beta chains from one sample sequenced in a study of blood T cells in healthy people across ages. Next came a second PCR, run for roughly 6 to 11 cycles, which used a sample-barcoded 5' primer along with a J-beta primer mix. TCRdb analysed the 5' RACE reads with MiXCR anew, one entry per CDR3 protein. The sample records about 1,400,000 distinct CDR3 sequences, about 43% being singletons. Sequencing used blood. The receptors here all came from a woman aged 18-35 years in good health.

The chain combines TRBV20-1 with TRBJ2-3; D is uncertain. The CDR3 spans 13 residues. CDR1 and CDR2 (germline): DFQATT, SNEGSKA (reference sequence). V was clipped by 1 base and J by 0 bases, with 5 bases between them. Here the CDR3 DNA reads TGCAGTGCTAGAGTGGCAAGCACAGATACGCAGTATTTT. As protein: CSARVASTDTQYF.

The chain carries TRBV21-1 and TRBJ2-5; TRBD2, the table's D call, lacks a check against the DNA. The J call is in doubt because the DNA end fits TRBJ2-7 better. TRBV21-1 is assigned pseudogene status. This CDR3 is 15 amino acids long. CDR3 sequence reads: CAGSRGREIFDEQYF. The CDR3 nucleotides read TGTGCCGGCAGCCGAGGGCGGGAGATTTTCGACGAGCAGTACTTC.

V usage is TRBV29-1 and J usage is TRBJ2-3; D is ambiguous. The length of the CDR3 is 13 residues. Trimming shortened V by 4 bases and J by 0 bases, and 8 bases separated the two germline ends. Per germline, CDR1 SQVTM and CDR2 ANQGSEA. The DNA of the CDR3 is TGCAGCGTTGTCCGAGCCAGCACAGATACGCAGTATTTT. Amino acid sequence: CSVVRASTDTQYF.

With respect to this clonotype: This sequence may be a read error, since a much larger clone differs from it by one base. The CDR3 DNA reads TGCAGCGTTGAAAGTGCTTCTGGGGCCAACGTCCTGACTTTC. Translated: CSVESASGANVLTF. This chain connects TRBV29-1 to TRBJ2-6; D is uncertain. Germline lookup yields CDR1 SQVTM and CDR2 ANQGSEA. Trimming removed 2 bases from V and 1 base from J, with 6 bases in between. This CDR3 contains 14 residues.

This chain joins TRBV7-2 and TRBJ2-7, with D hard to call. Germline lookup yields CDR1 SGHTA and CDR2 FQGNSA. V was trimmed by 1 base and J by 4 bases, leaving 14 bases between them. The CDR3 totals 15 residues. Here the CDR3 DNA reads TGTGCCAGCAGCTTAGGGATGGCAGAATCTTACGAGCAGTACTTC. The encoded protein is CASSLGMAESYEQYF.

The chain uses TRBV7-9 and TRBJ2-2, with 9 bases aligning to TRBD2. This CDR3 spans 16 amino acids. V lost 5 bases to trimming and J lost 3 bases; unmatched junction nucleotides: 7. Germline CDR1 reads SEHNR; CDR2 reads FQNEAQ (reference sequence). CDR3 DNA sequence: TGTGCCAGCAGCCAAGGGGCTAGCGGGGACACCGGGGAGCTGTTTTTT. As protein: CASSQGASGDTGELFF.

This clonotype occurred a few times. The CDR3 sequence: CASSYYPQSYEQYF. The DNA of the CDR3 is TGTGCCAGCAGTTACTACCCTCAGTCCTACGAGCAGTACTTC. The J gene is TRBJ2-7, the V gene TRBV6-5; D uncertain. V lost 1 base and J lost 1, with 8 bases in between. CDR1 MNHEY and CDR2 SVGAGI come from the germline V gene. The CDR3 totals 14 residues.

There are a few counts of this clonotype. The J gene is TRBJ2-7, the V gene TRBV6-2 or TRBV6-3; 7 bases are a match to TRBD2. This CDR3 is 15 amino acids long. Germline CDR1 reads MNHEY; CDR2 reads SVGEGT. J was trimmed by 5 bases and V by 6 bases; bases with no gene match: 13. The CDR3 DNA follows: TGTGCCAGCAGGAAACTAGCGAATACCCTCCACGAGCAGTACTTC. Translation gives CASRKLANTLHEQYF.

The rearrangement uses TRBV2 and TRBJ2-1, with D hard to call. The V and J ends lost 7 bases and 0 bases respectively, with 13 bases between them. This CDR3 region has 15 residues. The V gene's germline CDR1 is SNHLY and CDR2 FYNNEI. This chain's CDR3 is CASTSARSSYNEQFF. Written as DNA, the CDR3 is TGTGCCAGCACCTCCGCGAGGAGCTCCTACAATGAGCAGTTCTTC.

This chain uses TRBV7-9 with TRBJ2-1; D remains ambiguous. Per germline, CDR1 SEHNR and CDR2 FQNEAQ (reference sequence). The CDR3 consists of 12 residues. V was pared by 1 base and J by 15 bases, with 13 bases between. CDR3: CASSLVVLNSFF. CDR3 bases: TGTGCCAGCAGCTTAGTTGTCCTCAATTCGTTCTTC.

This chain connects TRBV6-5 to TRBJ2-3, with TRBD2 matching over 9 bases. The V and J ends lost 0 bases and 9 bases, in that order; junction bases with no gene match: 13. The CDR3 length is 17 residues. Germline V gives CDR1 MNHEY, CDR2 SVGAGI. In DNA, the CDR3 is TGTGCCAGCAGTTACTCGAGGCTAGCGGGATTAACAGGGACGCAGTATTTT. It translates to CASSYSRLAGLTGTQYF.

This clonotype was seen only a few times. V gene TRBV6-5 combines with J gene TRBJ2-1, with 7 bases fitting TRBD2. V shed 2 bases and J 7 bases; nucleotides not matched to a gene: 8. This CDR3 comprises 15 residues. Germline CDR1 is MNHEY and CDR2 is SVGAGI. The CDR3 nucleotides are TGTGCCAGCAGTTACGAGCGGGGAAGGAGGAATGAGCAGTTCTTC. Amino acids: CASSYERGRRNEQFF.

The CDR3: CASSYVQGSYEQYF. In nucleotides, the CDR3 is TGTGCCAGCAGTTACGTGCAGGGCTCCTACGAGCAGTACTTC. The V gene is TRBV6-6, the J gene TRBJ2-7; the D gene is possibly TRBD1 (5 bases). CDR1 is MNHNY and CDR2 is SVGAGI in the germline V gene (reference sequence). V dropped 2 bases and J dropped 0 bases, with 8 bases sitting between them. This CDR3 comprises 14 residues.

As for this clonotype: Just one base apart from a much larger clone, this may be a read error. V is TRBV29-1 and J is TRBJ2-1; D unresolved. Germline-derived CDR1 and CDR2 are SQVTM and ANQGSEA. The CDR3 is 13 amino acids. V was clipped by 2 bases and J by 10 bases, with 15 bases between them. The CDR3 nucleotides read TGCAGCGTTGAAACACGCTTGAGTGGCGAGCAGTTCTTC. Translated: CSVETRLSGEQFF.

DNA of the CDR3: TGTGCCAGCAGCCAAGACACTAGCGGGAGTGCCAATGAGCAGTACTTC. Amino acids: CASSQDTSGSANEQYF. The J gene is TRBJ2-5, the V gene TRBV3-1, with 11 bases matching TRBD2. Trimming removed 0 bases from V and 11 bases from J; junction bases left unmatched: 11. Looked up from germline, CDR1 is LGHDT and CDR2 is YNNKEL (reference sequence). This CDR3 spans 16 amino acids.

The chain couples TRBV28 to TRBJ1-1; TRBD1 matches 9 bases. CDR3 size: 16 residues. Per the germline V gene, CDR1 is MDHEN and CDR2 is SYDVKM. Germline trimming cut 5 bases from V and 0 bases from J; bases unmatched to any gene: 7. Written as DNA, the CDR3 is TGTGCCAGCAGTCCCCGGACAGGGGCCATGAACACTGAAGCTTTCTTT. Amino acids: CASSPRTGAMNTEAFF.

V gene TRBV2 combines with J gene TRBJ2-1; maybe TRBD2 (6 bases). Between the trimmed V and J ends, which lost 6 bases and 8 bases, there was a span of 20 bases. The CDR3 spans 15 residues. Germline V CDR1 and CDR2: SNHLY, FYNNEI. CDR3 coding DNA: TGTGCCAGCAGGAGCCGGGAGATGGATCGAGATGAGCAGTTCTTC. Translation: CASRSREMDRDEQFF.

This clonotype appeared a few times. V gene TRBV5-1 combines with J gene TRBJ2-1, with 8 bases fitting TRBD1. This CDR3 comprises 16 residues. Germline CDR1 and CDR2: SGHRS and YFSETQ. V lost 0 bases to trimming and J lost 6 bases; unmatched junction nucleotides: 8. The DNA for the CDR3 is TGCGCCAGCAGCTTGGTCGCCAGGGGGCGAGTCAATGAGCAGTTCTTC. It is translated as CASSLVARGRVNEQFF.